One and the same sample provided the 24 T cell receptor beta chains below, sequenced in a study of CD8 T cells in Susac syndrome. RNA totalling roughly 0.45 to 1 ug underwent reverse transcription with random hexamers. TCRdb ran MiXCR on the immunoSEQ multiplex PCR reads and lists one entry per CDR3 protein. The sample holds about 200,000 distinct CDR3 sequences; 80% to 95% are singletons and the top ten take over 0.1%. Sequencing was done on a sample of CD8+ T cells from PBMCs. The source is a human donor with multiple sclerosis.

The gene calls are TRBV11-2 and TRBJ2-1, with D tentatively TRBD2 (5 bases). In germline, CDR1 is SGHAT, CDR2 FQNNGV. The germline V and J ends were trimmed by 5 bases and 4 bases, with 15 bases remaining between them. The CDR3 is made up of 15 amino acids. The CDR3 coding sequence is TGTGCCAGCAGCACCAGCGGTTCCTTGTACAATGAGCAGTTCTTC. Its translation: CASSTSGSLYNEQFF.

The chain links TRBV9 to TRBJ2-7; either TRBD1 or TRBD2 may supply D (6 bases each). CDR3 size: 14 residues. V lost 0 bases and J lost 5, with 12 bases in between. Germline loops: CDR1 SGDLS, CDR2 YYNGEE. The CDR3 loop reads CASSVEGEADEQYF. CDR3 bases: TGTGCCAGCAGCGTAGAGGGGGAGGCGGACGAGCAGTACTTC.

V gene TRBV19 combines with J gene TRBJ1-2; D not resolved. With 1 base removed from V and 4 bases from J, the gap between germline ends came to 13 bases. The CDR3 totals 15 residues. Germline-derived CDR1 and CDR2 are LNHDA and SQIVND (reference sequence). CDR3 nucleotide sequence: TGTGCCAGTAGTATAGTGGTTGGTGTTTCCTATGGCTACACCTTC. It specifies CASSIVVGVSYGYTF.

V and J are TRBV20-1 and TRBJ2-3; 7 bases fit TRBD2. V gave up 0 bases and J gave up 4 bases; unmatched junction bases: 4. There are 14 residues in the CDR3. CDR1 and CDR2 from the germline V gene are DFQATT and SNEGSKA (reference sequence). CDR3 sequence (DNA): TGCAGTGCTAGAGATGGGGGGGTGGCAGATACGCAGTATTTT. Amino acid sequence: CSARDGGVADTQYF.

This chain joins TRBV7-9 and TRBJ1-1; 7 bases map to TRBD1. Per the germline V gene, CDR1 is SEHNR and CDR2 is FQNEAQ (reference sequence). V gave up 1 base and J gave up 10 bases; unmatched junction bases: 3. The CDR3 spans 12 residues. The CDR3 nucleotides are TGTGCCAGCAGCTTAGGACCAGGGGGAGCTTTCTTT. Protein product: CASSLGPGGAFF.

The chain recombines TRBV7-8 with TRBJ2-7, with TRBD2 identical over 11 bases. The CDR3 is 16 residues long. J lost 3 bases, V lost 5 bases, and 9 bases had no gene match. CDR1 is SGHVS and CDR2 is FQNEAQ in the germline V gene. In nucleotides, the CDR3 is TGTGCCAGCAGCCTTACTAGCGGGAGACCCTACTACGAGCAGTACTTC. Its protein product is CASSLTSGRPYYEQYF.

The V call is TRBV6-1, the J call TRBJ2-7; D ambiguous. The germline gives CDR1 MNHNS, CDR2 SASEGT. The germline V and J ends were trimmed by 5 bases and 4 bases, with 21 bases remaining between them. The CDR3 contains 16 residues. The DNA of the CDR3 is TGTGCCAGCAGTCTTATGAACAGAAGAGAAAGTTACGAGCAGTACTTC. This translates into CASSLMNRRESYEQYF.

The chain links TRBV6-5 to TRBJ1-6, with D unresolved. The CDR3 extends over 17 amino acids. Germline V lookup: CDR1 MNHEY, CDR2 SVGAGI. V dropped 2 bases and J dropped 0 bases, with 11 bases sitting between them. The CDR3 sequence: CASSYEWESSYNSPLHF. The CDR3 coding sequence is TGTGCCAGCAGTTACGAGTGGGAGAGCTCCTATAATTCACCCCTCCACTTT.

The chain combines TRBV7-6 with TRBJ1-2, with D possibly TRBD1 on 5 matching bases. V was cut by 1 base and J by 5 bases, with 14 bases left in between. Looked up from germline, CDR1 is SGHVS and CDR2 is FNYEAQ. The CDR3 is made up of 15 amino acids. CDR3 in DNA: TGTGCCAGCAGCTTAGACCCTGGGGGATTTTATGGCTACACCTTC. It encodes CASSLDPGGFYGYTF.

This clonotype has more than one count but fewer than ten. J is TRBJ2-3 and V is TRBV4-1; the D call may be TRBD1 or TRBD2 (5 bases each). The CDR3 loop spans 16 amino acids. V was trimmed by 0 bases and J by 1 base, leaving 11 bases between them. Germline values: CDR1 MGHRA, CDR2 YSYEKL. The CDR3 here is CASSQEGRGGTDTQYF. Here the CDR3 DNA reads TGCGCCAGCAGCCAAGAGGGAAGAGGGGGCACAGATACGCAGTATTTT.

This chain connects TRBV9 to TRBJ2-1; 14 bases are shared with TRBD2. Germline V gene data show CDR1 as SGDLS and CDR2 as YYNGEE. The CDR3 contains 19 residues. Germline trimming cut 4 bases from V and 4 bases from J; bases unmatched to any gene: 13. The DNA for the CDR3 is TGTGCCAGCAGCCTCCCGGGACTAGCGGGAGATACGGGATACAATGAGCAGTTCTTC. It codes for CASSLPGLAGDTGYNEQFF. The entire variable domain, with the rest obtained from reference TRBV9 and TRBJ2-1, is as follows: DSGVTQTPKHLITATGQRVTLRCSPRSGDLSVYWYQQSLDQGLQFLIQYYNGEERAKGNILERFSAQQFPDLHSELNLSSLELGDSALYFCASSLPGLAGDTGYNEQFFGPGTRLTVL.

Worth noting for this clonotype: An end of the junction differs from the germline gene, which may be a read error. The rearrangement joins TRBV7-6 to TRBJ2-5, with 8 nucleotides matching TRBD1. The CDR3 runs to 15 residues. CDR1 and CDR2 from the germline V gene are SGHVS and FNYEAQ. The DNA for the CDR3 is TGTGCTAGCAGCTTAGCGCCCAGGGGGCGCGAGACCCAGTACTTC. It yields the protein CASSLAPRGRETQYF. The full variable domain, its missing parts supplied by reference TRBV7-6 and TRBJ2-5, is GAGVSQSPRYKVTKRGQDVALRCDPISGHVSLYWYRQALGQGPEFLTYFNYEAQQDKSGLPNDRFSAERPEGSISTLTIQRTEQRDSAMYRCASSLAPRGRETQYFGPGTRLLVL.

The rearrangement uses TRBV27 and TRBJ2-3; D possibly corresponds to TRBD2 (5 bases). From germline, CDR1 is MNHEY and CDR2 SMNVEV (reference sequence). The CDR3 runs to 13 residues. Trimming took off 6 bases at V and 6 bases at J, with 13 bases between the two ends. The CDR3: CASSLMEADTQYF. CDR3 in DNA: TGTGCCAGCAGCCTAATGGAGGCGGATACGCAGTATTTT.

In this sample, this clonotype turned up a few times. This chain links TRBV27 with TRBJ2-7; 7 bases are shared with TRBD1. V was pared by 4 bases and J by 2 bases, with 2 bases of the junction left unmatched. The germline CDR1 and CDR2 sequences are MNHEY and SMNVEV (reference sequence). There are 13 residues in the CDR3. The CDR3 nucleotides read TGTGCCAGCAGTTGGGGACAGACCTACGAGCAGTACTTC. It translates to CASSWGQTYEQYF.

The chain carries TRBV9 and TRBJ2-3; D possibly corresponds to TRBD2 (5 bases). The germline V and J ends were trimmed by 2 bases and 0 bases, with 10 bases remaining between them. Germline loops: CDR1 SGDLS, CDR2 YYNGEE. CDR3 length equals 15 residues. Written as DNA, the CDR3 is TGTGCCAGCAGCGTTTCCGCGGGTAGCACAGATACGCAGTATTTT. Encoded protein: CASSVSAGSTDTQYF.

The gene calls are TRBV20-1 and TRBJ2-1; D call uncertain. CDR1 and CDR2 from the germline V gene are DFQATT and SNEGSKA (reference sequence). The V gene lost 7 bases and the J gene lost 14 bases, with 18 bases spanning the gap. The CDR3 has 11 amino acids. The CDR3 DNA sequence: TGCAGTGGATTATACCGCCCTGGGGAGTTCTTC. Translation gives CSGLYRPGEFF.

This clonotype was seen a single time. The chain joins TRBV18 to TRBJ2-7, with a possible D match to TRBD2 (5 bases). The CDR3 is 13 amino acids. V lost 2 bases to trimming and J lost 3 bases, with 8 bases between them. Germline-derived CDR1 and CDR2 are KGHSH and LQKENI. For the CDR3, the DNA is TGTGCCAGCTCACCAATCGGGGACTACGAGCAGTACTTC. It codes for CASSPIGDYEQYF.

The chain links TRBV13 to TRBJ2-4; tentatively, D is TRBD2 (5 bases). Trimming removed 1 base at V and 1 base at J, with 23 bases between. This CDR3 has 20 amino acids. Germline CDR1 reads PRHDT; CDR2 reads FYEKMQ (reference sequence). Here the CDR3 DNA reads TGTGCCAGCAGCTTAGCCCTCTCCTCTACTAGGGCTGGGGCCAAAAACATTCAGTACTTC. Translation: CASSLALSSTRAGAKNIQYF.

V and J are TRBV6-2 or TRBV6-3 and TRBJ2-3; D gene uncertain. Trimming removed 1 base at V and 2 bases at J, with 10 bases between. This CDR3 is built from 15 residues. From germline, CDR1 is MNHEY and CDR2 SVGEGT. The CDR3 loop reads CASSYFTVVTDTQYF. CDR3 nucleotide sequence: TGTGCCAGCAGTTACTTCACCGTAGTCACAGATACGCAGTATTTT.

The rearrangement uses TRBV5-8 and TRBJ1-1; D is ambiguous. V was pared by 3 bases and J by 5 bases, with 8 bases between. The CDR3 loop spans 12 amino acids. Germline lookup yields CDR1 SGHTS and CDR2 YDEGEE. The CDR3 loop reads CASSYSETEAFF. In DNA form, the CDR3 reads TGTGCCAGCAGCTACTCCGAAACTGAAGCTTTCTTT.

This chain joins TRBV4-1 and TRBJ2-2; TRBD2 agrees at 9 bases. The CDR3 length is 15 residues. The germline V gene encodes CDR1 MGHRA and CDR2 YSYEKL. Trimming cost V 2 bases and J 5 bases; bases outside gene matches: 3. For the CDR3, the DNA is TGCGCCAGCAGCCAATCTAGCGGGAAAACCGGGGAGCTGTTTTTT. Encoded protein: CASSQSSGKTGELFF.

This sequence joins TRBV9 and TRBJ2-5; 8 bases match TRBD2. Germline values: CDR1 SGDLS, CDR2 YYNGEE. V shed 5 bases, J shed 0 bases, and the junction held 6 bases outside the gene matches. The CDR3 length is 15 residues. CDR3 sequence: CASSSGGDNQETQYF. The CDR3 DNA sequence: TGTGCCAGCAGTTCGGGGGGGGACAACCAAGAGACCCAGTACTTC. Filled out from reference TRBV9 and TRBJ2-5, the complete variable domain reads DSGVTQTPKHLITATGQRVTLRCSPRSGDLSVYWYQQSLDQGLQFLIQYYNGEERAKGNILERFSAQQFPDLHSELNLSSLELGDSALYFCASSSGGDNQETQYFGPGTRLLVL.

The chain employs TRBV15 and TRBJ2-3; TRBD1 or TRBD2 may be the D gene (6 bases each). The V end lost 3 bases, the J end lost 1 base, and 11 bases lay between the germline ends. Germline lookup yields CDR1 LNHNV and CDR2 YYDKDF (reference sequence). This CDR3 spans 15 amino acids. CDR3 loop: CATSSRGDGTDTQYF. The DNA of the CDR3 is TGTGCCACCAGCAGTAGGGGGGATGGCACAGATACGCAGTATTTT.

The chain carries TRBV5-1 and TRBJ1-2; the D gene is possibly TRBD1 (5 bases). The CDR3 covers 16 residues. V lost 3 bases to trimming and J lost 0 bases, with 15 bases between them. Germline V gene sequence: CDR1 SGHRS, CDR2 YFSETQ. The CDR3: CASSSYRDGANYGYTF. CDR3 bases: TGCGCCAGCAGCTCGTACCGGGACGGAGCTAACTATGGCTACACCTTC.